This TCR beta chain was recovered during a study of post-analysis software for immune sequencing data. Study in general: Courses of disease covered relapsing-remitting, secondary progressive and progressive-relapsing multiple sclerosis.

V gave up 4 bases and J gave up 12 bases; unmatched junction bases: 12. The CDR3 is 14 amino acids. CDR1 LGHDT and CDR2 YNNKEL come from the germline V gene (reference sequence). In this sample, this clonotype turned up a few times. What it recognizes is unknown. Study results and caveats: Four or five TRBV segments, TRBV5-6, TRBV5-1 and TRBV20-1 among them, were found more frequent in patients than controls. Same-batch samples co-clustered strongly by F measure. Patients with multiple sclerosis recorded significantly lower normalized Chao1 diversity than controls, the study found.

Incorporated into the TCR beta cDNA libraries were unique molecular identifiers, which served to reduce PCR and sequencing biases. Researchers reported 520,000 or so cDNA molecules coming from around 1 to 9.1 million T cells. TCRdb redid the calling of the PCR reads with MiXCR, one entry per CDR3 protein. Here the sample spans roughly 730,000 distinct CDR3 sequences, around 27% being singletons. The chain uses TRBV3-1 and TRBJ2-5, with 9 bases aligning to TRBD2. Sequenced input: blood. The clonotype originates from a girl between 5 and 17 years old with multiple sclerosis. CDR3 coding DNA: TGTGCCAGCAGCCCGGCGGCTAGCGGGGATTTTAAGTACTTC. Encoded protein: CASSPAASGDFKYF.